This is a list of T cell receptor beta chains from one sample in a study of blood T cells in healthy people across ages. Using its own MiXCR run on the 5' RACE reads, TCRdb lists one record per CDR3 protein. Counted here are roughly 1.5 million distinct CDR3 sequences, approximately 42% occurring once; the ten biggest clones make up approximately 4%. Sequencing was done on a sample of blood. The receptor set was obtained from a woman aged 18-30 years in good health. Both conserved end residues are part of each CDR3. The order of the fields is CDR3 protein, clone size, V gene, J gene. Expanded clones are given a class, and other clones once, few, many or no size at all.

CDR3: CASSLTSPADEQFF; size: -; V: TRBV27; J: TRBJ2-1
CDR3: CASSYMLAGYTDTQYF; size: few; V: TRBV6-6; J: TRBJ2-3
CDR3: CASSFLGFQETQYF; size: -; V: TRBV7-2; J: TRBJ2-5
CDR3: CASSGDRVNEQFF; size: many; V: TRBV6-5; J: TRBJ2-1
CDR3: CSARGQREYLSWDYEQYF; size: -; V: TRBV20-1; J: TRBJ2-7
CDR3: CASREGQQETQYF; size: -; V: TRBV12-3/TRBV12-4; J: TRBJ2-5
CDR3: CASSLGSAANTGELFF; size: -; V: TRBV5-5; J: TRBJ2-2
CDR3: CASSPDRAGPYGYTF; size: -; V: TRBV4-3; J: TRBJ1-2
CDR3: CASIYSGDGWPQHF; size: once; V: TRBV6-2/TRBV6-3; J: TRBJ1-5
CDR3: CATSDPSGSGDERFF; size: -; V: TRBV24-1; J: TRBJ2-1